This T cell receptor beta chain was profiled in a study of blood T cell repertoires in COVID-19. Study details: Italy, Spain and the United States were the sources of the convalescent and acute COVID-19 samples. From T cells, B-cell-depleted T cells, or PBMCs came the material, which was cDNA or gDNA.

Participant age was about 18 to 89 years, and participants resided in approximately 25 US areas. V was pared by 1 base and J by 4 bases, with 10 bases between. Germline assignment: CDR1 LNHDA and CDR2 SQIVND (reference sequence). This CDR3 is built from 14 residues. As processed by the authors: Reference gene primer amplification gave nucleated cell count estimates. Sequencing used immunoSEQ multiplex PCR; TCRdb keeps in-frame clones, though not all of them. The V and J calls and the clone size are those of that table, but D and trimming were determined from the DNA. The repertoire holds over 200,000 clones, with 86% as singletons.

This receptor was taken from a woman aged 30 to 39 who had been exposed to COVID-19. Sequencing was done on a sample of PBMCs or T cells enriched from blood (not recorded which). The genes are TRBV19 and TRBJ1-1, with D tentatively TRBD1 (6 bases). DNA for the CDR3: TGTGCCAGTAGTATAGTGGTAGGGGGCACTGAAGCTTTCTTT. Translating gives CASSIVVGGTEAFF.